This record looks at one T cell receptor (beta chain) sequence and its context. This entry belongs to a study of control samples from healthy donors and cancer patients. The table came from immunoSEQ multiplex PCR; TCRdb's copy has only in-frame clones and leaves some out. The sample lists about 42,000 clones, around four fifths seen once, with 40% to 50% in the top ten. The length of the CDR3 is 14 residues. The chain recombines TRBV21-1 with TRBJ1-5. TRBV21-1 is termed a pseudogene. The receptor comes from a man aged 55-75 years in good health. Material: blood. Here the CDR3 reads CASSKTDSNQPQHF. CDR3 sequence (DNA): TGTGCCAGCAGCAAGACGGATAGCAATCAGCCCCAGCATTTT.